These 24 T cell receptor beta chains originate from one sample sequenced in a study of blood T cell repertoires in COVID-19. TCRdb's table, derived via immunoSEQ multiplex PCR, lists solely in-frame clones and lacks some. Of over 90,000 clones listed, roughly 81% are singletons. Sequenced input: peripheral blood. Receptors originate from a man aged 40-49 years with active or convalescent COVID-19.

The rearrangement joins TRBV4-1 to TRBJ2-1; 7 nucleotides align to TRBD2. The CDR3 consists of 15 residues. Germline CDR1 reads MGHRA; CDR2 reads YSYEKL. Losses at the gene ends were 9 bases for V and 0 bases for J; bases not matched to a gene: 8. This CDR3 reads CASPSGESSYNEQFF. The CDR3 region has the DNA TGCGCCAGTCCTAGCGGAGAAAGCTCCTACAATGAGCAGTTCTTC.

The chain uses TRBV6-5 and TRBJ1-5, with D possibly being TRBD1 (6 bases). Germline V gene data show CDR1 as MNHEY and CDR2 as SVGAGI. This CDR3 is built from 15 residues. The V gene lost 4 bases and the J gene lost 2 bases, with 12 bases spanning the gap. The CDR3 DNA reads TGTGCCAGCAGTTTTCAGGGGACGGGCAATCAGCCCCAGCATTTT. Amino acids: CASSFQGTGNQPQHF.

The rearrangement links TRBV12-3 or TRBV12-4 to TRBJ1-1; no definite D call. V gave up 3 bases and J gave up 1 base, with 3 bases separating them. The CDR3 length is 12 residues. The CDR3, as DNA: TGTGCCAGCAGTTTGAGGAACACTGAAGCTTTCTTT. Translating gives CASSLRNTEAFF.

The CDR3 region is CASSPSGEAQPQHF. CDR3 sequence (DNA): TGTGCCAGCAGCCCCTCGGGAGAGGCCCAGCCCCAGCATTTT. The genes are TRBV7-9 and TRBJ1-5; D call uncertain. The CDR3 covers 14 residues. Trimming pared 5 bases from V and 7 bases from J, leaving 15 bases between. Germline V lookup: CDR1 SEHNR, CDR2 FQNEAQ (reference sequence).

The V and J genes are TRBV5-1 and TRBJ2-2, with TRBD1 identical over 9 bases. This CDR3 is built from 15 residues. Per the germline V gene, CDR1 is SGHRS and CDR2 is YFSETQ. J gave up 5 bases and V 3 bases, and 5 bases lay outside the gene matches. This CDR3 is CASSSGTGTTGELFF. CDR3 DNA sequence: TGCGCCAGCAGCTCCGGGACAGGGACAACCGGGGAGCTGTTTTTT.

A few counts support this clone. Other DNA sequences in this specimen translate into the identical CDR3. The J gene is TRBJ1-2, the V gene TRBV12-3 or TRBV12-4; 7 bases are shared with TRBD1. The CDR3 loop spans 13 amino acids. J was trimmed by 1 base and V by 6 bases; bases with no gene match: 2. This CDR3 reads CASSRDSNYGYTF. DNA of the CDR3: TGTGCCAGCAGCCGGGACAGTAACTATGGCTACACCTTC.

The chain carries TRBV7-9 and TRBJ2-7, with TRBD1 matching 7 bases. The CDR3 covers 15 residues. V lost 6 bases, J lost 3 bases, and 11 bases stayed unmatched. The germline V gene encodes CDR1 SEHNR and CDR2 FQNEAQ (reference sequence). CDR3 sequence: CASRTGSAGGYEQYF. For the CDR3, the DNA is TGTGCCAGCAGAACAGGTTCGGCAGGGGGCTACGAGCAGTACTTC.

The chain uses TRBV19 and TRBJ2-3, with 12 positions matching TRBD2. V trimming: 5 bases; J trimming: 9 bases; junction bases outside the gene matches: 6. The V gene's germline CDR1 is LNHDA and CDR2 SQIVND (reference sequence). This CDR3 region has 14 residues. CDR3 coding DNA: TGTGCCAGTAGTTCTAGCGGGGGGGCGGGGACGCAGTATTTT. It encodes CASSSSGGAGTQYF.

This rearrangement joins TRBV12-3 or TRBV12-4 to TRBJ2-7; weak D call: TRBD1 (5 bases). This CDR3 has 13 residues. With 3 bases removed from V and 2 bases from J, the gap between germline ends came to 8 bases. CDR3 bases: TGTGCCAGCAGTTTGTCGGACACCTACGAGCAGTACTTC. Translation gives CASSLSDTYEQYF.

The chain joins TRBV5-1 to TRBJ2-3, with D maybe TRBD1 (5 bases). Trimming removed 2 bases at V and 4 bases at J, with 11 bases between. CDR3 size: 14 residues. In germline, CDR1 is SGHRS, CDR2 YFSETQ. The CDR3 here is CASSFQGKADTQYF. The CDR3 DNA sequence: TGCGCCAGCAGCTTTCAGGGAAAAGCAGATACGCAGTATTTT.

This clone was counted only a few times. The CDR3 sequence: CASSPPGLATYEQYF. For the CDR3, the DNA is TGTGCCAGCAGCCCGCCCGGACTAGCGACCTACGAGCAGTACTTC. This chain links TRBV3-1 (or the pseudogene TRBV3-2) with TRBJ2-7; 9 bases align to TRBD2. After removal of 4 bases from V and 2 bases from J, the junction contained 6 bases not matched to a gene. The CDR3 consists of 15 residues. Germline V lookup: CDR1 LGHDT, CDR2 YNNKEL (reference sequence).

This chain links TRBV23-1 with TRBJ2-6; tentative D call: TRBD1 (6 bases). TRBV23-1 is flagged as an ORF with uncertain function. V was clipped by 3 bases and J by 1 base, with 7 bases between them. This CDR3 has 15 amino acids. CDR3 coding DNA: TGCGCCAGCAGTCACAGGGGTTCTGGGGCCAACGTCCTGACTTTC. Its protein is CASSHRGSGANVLTF.

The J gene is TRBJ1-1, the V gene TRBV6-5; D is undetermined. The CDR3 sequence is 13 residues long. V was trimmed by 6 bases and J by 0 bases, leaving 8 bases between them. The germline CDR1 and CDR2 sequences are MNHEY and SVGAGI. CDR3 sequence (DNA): TGTGCCAGCAGGCCGGGGATGAACACTGAAGCTTTCTTT. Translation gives CASRPGMNTEAFF.

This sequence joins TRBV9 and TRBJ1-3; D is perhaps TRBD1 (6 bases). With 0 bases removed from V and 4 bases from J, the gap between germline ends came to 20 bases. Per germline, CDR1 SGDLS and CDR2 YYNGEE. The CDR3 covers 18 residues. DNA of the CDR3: TGTGCCAGCAGCGTAGAGGGGGTTCTCCCCTCATGGGGAAACACCATATATTTT. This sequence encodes CASSVEGVLPSWGNTIYF.

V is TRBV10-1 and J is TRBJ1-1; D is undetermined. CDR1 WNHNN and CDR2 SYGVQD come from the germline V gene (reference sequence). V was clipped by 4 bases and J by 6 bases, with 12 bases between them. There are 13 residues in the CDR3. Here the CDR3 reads CASSGRVSSEAFF. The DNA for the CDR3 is TGCGCCAGCAGTGGTCGGGTTTCGTCTGAAGCTTTCTTT.

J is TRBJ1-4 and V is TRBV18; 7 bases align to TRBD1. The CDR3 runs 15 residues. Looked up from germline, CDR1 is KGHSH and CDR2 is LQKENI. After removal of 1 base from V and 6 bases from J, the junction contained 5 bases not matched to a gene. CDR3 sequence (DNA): TGTGCCAGCTCACCACGGGACAGCCGAGATGAAAAACTGTTTTTT. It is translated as CASSPRDSRDEKLFF.

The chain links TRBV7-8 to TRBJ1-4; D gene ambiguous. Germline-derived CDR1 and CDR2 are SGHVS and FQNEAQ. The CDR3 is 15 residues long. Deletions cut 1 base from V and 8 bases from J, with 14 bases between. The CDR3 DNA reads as TGTGCCAGCAGCTTAGGGACGGGGTTAAGGGAAAAACTGTTTTTT. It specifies CASSLGTGLREKLFF.

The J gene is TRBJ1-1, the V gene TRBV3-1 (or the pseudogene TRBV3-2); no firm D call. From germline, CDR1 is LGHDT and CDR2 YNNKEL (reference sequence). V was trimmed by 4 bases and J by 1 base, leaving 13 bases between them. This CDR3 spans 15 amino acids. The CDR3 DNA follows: TGTGCCAGCAGCCTCGCGGGTTGGGGGAACACTGAAGCTTTCTTT. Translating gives CASSLAGWGNTEAFF.

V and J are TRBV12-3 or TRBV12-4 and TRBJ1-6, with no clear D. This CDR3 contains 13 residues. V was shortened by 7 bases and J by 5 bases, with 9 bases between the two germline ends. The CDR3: CASKRIDNSPLHF. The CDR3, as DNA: TGTGCCAGCAAACGAATAGATAATTCACCCCTCCACTTT.

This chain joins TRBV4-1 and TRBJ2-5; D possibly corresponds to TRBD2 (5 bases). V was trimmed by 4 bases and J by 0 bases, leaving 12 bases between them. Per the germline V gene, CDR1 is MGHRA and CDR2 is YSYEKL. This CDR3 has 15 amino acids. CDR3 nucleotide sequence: TGCGCCAGCAGCCCCGGGGTCGTGAACCAAGAGACCCAGTACTTC. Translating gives CASSPGVVNQETQYF.

In DNA, the CDR3 is TGTGCCAGTAGGCTCCGGGACAGAGATTACGAGCAGTACTTC. It translates to CASRLRDRDYEQYF. This rearrangement joins TRBV19 to TRBJ2-7; 7 nucleotides line up with TRBD1. CDR3 length: 14 amino acids. The junction had 9 bases not matched to a gene; V was cut back by 6 bases and J by 4 bases. CDR1 and CDR2 (germline): LNHDA, SQIVND (reference sequence). The full variable domain, completed using reference TRBV19 and TRBJ2-7, is DGGITQSPKYLFRKEGQNVTLSCEQNLNHDAMYWYRQDPGQGLRLIYYSQIVNDFQKGDIAEGYSVSREKKESFPLTVTSAQKNPTAFYLCASRLRDRDYEQYFGPGTRLTVT.

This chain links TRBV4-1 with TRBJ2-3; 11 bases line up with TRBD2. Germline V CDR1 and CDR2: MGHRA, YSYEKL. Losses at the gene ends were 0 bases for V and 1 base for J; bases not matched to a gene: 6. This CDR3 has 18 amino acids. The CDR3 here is CASSQEPSGGPRTDTQYF. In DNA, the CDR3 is TGCGCCAGCAGCCAAGAACCTAGCGGGGGGCCCCGCACAGATACGCAGTATTTT.

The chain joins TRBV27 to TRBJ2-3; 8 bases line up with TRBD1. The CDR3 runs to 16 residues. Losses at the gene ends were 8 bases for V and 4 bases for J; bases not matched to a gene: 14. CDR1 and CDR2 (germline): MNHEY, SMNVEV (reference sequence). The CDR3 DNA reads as TGTGCCAGCCGGAAGAGTCAGGGGGCTTTGCCAGATACGCAGTATTTT. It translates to CASRKSQGALPDTQYF.

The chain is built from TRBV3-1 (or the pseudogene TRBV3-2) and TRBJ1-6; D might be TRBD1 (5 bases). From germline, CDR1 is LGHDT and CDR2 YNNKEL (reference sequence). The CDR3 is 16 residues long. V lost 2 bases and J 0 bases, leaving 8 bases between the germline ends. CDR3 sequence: CASSQWGSSYNSPLHF. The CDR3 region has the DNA TGTGCCAGCAGCCAATGGGGCAGCTCCTATAATTCACCCCTCCACTTT.